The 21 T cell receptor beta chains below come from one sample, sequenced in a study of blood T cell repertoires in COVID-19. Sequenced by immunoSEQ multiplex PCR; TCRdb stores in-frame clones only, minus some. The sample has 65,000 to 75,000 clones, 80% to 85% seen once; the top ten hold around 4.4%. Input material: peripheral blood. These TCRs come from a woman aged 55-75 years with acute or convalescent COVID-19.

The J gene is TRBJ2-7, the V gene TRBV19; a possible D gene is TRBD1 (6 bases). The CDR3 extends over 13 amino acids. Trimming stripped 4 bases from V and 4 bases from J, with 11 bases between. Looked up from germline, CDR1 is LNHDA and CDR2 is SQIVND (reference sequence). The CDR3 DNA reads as TGTGCCAGTAGTAAAGGACAGATATACGAGCAGTACTTC. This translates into CASSKGQIYEQYF.

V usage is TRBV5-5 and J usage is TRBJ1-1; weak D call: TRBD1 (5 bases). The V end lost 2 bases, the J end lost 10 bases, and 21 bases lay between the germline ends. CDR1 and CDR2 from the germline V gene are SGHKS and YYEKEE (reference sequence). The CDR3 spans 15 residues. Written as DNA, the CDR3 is TGTGCCAGCAGCTTTTTTGGGACCGAAGGAGGGGTAGCTTTCTTT. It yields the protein CASSFFGTEGGVAFF.

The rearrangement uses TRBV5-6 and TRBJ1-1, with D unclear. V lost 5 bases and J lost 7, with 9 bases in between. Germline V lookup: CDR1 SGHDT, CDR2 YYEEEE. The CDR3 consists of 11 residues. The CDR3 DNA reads TGTGCCAGCAGTCGGGAGATTGAAGCTTTCTTT. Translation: CASSREIEAFF.

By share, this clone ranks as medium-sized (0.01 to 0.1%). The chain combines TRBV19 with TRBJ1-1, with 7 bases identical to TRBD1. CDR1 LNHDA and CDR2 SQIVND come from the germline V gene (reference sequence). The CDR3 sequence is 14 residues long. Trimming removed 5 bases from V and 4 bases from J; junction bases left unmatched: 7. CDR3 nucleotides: TGTGCCAGTAGTCAACAGGGGATTGGCACTGAAGCTTTCTTT. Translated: CASSQQGIGTEAFF. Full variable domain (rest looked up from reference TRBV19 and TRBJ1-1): DGGITQSPKYLFRKEGQNVTLSCEQNLNHDAMYWYRQDPGQGLRLIYYSQIVNDFQKGDIAEGYSVSREKKESFPLTVTSAQKNPTAFYLCASSQQGIGTEAFFGQGTRLTVV.

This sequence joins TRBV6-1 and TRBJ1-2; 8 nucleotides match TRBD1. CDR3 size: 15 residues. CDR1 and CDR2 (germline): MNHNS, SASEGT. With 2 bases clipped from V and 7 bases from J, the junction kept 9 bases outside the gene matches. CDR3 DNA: TGTGCCAGCAGTGAACTGACAGGGGACGAGGTTGGCTACACCTTC. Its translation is CASSELTGDEVGYTF.

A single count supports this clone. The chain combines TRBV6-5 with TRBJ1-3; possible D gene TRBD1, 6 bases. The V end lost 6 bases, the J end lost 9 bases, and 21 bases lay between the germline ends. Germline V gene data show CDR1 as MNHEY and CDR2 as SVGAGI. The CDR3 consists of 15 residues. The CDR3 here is CASRLGRQGLGTIYF. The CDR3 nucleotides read TGTGCCAGCAGGTTGGGGCGGCAGGGGCTGGGCACCATATATTTT.

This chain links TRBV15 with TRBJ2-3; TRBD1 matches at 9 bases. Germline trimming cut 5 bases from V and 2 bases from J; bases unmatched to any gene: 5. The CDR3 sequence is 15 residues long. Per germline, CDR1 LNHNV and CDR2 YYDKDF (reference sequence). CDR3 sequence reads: CATSLDRGNTDTQYF. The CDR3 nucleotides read TGTGCCACCAGCTTAGACAGGGGGAACACAGATACGCAGTATTTT.

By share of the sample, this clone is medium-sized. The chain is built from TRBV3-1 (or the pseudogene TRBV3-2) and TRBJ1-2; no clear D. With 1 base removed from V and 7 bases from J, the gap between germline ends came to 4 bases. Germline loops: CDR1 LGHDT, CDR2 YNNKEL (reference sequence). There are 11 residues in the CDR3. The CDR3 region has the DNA TGTGCCAGCAGCCAAGTATCTGGCTACACCTTC. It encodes CASSQVSGYTF.

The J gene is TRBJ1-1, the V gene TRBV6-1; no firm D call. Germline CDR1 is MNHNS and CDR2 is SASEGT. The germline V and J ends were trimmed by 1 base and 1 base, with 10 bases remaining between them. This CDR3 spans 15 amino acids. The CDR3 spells CASSEGPRWNTEAFF. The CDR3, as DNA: TGTGCCAGCAGTGAAGGCCCCAGGTGGAACACTGAAGCTTTCTTT.

This chain's CDR3 is CASSQFVAGASYEQYF. The CDR3 coding sequence is TGCGCCAGCAGCCAATTTGTAGCGGGGGCCTCCTACGAGCAGTACTTC. The J gene is TRBJ2-7, the V gene TRBV4-1, with 9 bases lining up with TRBD2. The CDR3 length is 16 residues. V dropped 2 bases and J dropped 0; count of bases not matched to a gene: 5. Per germline, CDR1 MGHRA and CDR2 YSYEKL.

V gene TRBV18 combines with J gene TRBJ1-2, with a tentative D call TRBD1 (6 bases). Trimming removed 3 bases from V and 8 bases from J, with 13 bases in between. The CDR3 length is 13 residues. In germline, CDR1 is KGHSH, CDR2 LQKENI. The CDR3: CASSPYRVGGYTF. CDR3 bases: TGTGCCAGCTCACCCTACAGGGTCGGGGGCTACACCTTC.

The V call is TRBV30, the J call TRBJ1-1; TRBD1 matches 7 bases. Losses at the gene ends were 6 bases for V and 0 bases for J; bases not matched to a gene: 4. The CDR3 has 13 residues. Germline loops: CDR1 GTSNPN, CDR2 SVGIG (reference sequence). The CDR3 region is CACSTGMNTEAFF. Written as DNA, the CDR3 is TGTGCCTGTTCGACAGGGATGAACACTGAAGCTTTCTTT.

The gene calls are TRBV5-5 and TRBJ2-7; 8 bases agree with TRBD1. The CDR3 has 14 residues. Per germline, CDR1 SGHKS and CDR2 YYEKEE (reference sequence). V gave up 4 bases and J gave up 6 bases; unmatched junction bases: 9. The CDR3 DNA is TGTGCCAGCAGCAGGGACAGGACCGTCGCCGAGCAGTACTTC. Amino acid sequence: CASSRDRTVAEQYF.

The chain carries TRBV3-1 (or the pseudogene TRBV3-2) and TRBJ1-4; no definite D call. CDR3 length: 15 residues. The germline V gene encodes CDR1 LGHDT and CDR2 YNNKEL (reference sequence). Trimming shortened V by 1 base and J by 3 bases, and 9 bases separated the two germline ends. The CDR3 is CASSQVREANEKLFF. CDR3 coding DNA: TGTGCCAGCAGCCAAGTAAGGGAGGCTAATGAAAAACTGTTTTTT.

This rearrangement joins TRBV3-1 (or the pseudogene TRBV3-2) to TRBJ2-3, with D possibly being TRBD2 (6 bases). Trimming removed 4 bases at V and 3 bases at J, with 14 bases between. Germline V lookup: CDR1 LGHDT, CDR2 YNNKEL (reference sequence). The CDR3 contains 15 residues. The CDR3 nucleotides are TGTGCCAGCAGCCTCAGCGGGCTAGGAACAGATACGCAGTATTTT. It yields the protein CASSLSGLGTDTQYF.

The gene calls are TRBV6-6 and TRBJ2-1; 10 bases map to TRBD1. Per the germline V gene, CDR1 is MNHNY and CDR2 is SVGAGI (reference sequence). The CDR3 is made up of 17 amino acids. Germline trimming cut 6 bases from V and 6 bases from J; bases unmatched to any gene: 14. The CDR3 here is CASSRYAGTGERNEQFF. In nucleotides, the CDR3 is TGTGCCAGCAGCCGATACGCCGGGACAGGGGAGCGCAATGAGCAGTTCTTC.

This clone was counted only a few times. CDR3 DNA: TGTGCCAGCAGTTCACAGGGGGCTAGCAATCAGCCCCAGCATTTT. It is translated as CASSSQGASNQPQHF. This chain connects TRBV7-2 to TRBJ1-5; 9 nucleotides match TRBD1. The trim removed 6 bases at V and 0 bases at J, leaving 3 bases unmatched. The germline gives CDR1 SGHTA, CDR2 FQGNSA. This CDR3 has 15 residues.

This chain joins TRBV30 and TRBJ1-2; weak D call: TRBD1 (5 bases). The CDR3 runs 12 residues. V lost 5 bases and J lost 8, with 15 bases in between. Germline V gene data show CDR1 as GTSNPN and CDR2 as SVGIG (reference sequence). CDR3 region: CAWAEWGGGYTF. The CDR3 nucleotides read TGTGCCTGGGCGGAGTGGGGGGGAGGCTACACCTTC.

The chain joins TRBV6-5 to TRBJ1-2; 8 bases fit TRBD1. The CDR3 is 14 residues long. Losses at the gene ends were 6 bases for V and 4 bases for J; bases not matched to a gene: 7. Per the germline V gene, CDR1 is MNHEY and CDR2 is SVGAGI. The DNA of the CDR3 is TGTGCCAGCAGGGCCGCGGACAGGGTCTATGGCTACACCTTC. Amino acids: CASRAADRVYGYTF.

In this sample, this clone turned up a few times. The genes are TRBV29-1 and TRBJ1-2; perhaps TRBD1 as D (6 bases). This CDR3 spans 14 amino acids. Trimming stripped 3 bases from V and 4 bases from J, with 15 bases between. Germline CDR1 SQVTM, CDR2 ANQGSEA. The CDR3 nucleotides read TGCAGCGTTGAGGGGGCAGGATGGAGCTATGGCTACACCTTC. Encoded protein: CSVEGAGWSYGYTF.

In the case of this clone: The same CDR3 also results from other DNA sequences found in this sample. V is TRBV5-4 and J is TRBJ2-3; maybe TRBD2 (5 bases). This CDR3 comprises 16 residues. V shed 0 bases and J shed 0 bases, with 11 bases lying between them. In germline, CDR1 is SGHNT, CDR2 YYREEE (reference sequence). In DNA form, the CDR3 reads TGTGCCAGCAGCTTGGCCGCACGGGGAAGCACAGATACGCAGTATTTT. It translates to CASSLAARGSTDTQYF.